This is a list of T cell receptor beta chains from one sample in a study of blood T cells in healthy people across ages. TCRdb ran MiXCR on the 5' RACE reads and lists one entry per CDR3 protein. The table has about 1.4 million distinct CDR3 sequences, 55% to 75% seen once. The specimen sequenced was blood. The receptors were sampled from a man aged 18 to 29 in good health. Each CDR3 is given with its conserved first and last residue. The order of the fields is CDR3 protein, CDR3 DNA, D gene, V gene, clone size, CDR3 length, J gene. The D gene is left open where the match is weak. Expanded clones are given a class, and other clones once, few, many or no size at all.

CASSVDFYNEQFF	TGTGCCAGCAGCGTAGACTTCTACAATGAGCAGTTCTTC	NA	TRBV9	NA	13	TRBJ2-1
CASSPAASGTGGISTDIQYF	TGTGCCAGCAGCCCGGCCGCGAGCGGGACAGGGGGCATTAGCACGGACATTCAGTACTTC	TRBD1	TRBV11-2	NA	20	TRBJ2-4
CASSQDPSFAYEQYF	TGTGCCAGCAGCCAAGATCCGAGCTTTGCCTACGAGCAGTACTTC	NA	TRBV14	NA	15	TRBJ2-7
CSARTSGYSYNEQFF	TGCAGTGCTAGGACTAGCGGATACTCCTACAATGAGCAGTTCTTC	TRBD2	TRBV20-1	NA	15	TRBJ2-1
CSARRDSYNEQFF	TGCAGTGCTAGGAGGGACAGTTACAATGAGCAGTTCTTC	TRBD1	TRBV20-1	many	13	TRBJ2-1
CASRATGNSYEQYF	TGTGCCAGCAGGGCGACAGGGAACTCCTACGAGCAGTACTTC	TRBD1	TRBV6-6	NA	14	TRBJ2-7
CASSLQASPYEQYF	TGCGCCAGCAGCCTACAGGCGTCCCCCTACGAGCAGTACTTC	NA	TRBV5-1	NA	14	TRBJ2-7
CATGHVGPSRSSTDTQYF	TGTGCCACCGGCCACGTGGGGCCGAGCCGTTCTAGCACAGATACGCAGTATTTT	NA	TRBV15	NA	18	TRBJ2-3
CSAGGKVSGETQPQHF	TGCAGTGCCGGGGGGAAGGTGTCGGGGGAAACTCAGCCCCAGCATTTT	NA	TRBV20-1	NA	16	TRBJ1-5
CASSEMTGAYEQYF	TGCGCCAGCAGCGAAATGACAGGGGCCTACGAGCAGTACTTC	TRBD1	TRBV5-1	many	14	TRBJ2-7
CASKRRDNTEAFF	TGTGCCAGCAAGCGACGGGATAACACTGAAGCTTTCTTT	NA	TRBV6-2/TRBV6-3	NA	13	TRBJ1-1
CASSCLFSPLHF	TGTGCCAGCAGTTGCCTATTTTCACCCCTCCACTTT	NA	TRBV6-5	NA	12	TRBJ1-6
CASVDRLSGYGYTF	TGTGCCAGCGTAGACCGACTGTCGGGCTATGGCTACACCTTC	NA	TRBV6-1	NA	14	TRBJ1-2
CASSVRGAGWGYTF	TGTGCCAGCAGTGTCCGGGGGGCTGGTTGGGGCTACACCTTC	NA	TRBV12-3/TRBV12-4	NA	14	TRBJ1-2
CSATNLVGGGRSYEQYF	TGCAGTGCTACCAACCTGGTCGGGGGAGGGCGCTCCTACGAGCAGTACTTC	TRBD2	TRBV20-1	NA	17	TRBJ2-7
CASSQNTNSPLHF	TGCGCCAGCAGCCAAAACACAAACTCACCCCTCCACTTT	NA	TRBV4-1	few	13	TRBJ1-6
CASSWPGLAGGAYNEQFF	TGTGCCAGCAGCTGGCCGGGACTAGCGGGGGGGGCTTACAATGAGCAGTTCTTC	TRBD2	TRBV7-9	once	18	TRBJ2-1
CSVESWEGLAKNIQYF	TGCAGCGTTGAGTCCTGGGAGGGTTTGGCCAAAAACATTCAGTACTTC	TRBD2	TRBV29-1	NA	16	TRBJ2-4
CAISEHRGLFFYEQYF	TGTGCCATCAGTGAGCACAGGGGGCTTTTTTTCTACGAGCAGTACTTC	TRBD1	TRBV10-3	NA	16	TRBJ2-7
CASRALIAANYGYTF	TGTGCCAGCAGAGCCCTAATCGCCGCTAACTATGGCTACACCTTC	NA	TRBV6-1	NA	15	TRBJ1-2
CSVEGIAGYTDTQYF	TGCAGCGTTGAAGGGATAGCGGGGTACACAGATACGCAGTATTTT	TRBD2	TRBV29-1	few	15	TRBJ2-3
CASSPRPGGLEAFF	TGTGCCAGCAGTCCTCGTCCAGGGGGATTAGAAGCTTTCTTT	TRBD1	TRBV27	NA	14	TRBJ1-1
CASSPTLTAYYGYTF	TGTGCCAGCAGCCCCACACTGACAGCTTACTATGGCTACACCTTC	NA	TRBV7-2	NA	15	TRBJ1-2
CASSQGNWGQFF	TGTGCCAGCAGCCAAGGAAACTGGGGGCAGTTCTTC	NA	TRBV4-2	NA	12	TRBJ2-1
CASSPARNTGELFF	TGTGCCAGCAGCCCGGCTAGAAACACCGGGGAGCTGTTTTTT	NA	TRBV7-2	NA	14	TRBJ2-2
CSGCPRTVPYEQYF	TGCAGCGGCTGCCCCAGGACAGTGCCCTACGAGCAGTACTTC	NA	TRBV29-1	NA	14	TRBJ2-7
CASSYSRESAFF	TGTGCCAGCAGTTACTCAAGGGAATCAGCTTTCTTT	NA	TRBV6-5	NA	12	TRBJ1-1
CASSQDHTGTGLGYTF	TGCGCCAGCAGCCAAGACCACACCGGGACAGGTCTCGGCTACACCTTC	TRBD1	TRBV4-1	NA	16	TRBJ1-2
CASSYSRIIAGGGTDTQYF	TGTGCCAGCAGTTATTCCCGAATAATAGCGGGAGGGGGCACAGATACGCAGTATTTT	TRBD2	TRBV6-5	NA	19	TRBJ2-3
CASSQGRLAGGIYNEQFF	TGCGCCAGCAGCCAAGGCCGACTAGCGGGGGGGATATACAATGAGCAGTTCTTC	TRBD2	TRBV4-1	NA	18	TRBJ2-1
CASSPPWQAGTDTQYF	TGTGCCAGCTCACCACCCTGGCAGGCCGGCACAGATACGCAGTATTTT	NA	TRBV18	NA	16	TRBJ2-3
CASSQVAPGQGHEQYF	TGTGCCAGCAGCCAAGTTGCCCCCGGACAGGGACACGAGCAGTACTTC	TRBD1	TRBV3-1	NA	16	TRBJ2-7
CASSPSPREDARDTQYF	TGTGCCAGCAGTCCCTCCCCCAGGGAGGACGCCCGGGATACGCAGTATTTT	NA	TRBV27	NA	17	TRBJ2-3
CASSQDEQYF	TGTGCCAGCAGCCAGGATGAGCAGTACTTC	NA	TRBV7-8	NA	10	TRBJ2-5
CAISDGGALYNEQFF	TGTGCCATCAGTGACGGAGGGGCGCTTTACAATGAGCAGTTCTTC	NA	TRBV10-3	few	15	TRBJ2-1
CSVKAGFTDTQYF	TGCAGTGTCAAAGCGGGGTTCACAGATACGCAGTATTTT	TRBD2	TRBV20-1	NA	13	TRBJ2-3
CASSLKFGQYNEQFF	TGCGCCAGCAGCTTGAAGTTCGGACAGTACAATGAGCAGTTCTTC	NA	TRBV5-1	NA	15	TRBJ2-1
CASSPRGGHNQETQYF	TGTGCCAGCAGCCCCCGGGGGGGTCATAATCAAGAGACCCAGTACTTC	TRBD2	TRBV5-6	NA	16	TRBJ2-5
CASSSLPNNEQFF	TGTGCCAGCAGTTCCCTTCCCAACAATGAGCAGTTCTTC	NA	TRBV6-6	NA	13	TRBJ2-1
CASSLGVYNEQYF	TGTGCCAGCAGTTTAGGGGTCTACAATGAGCAGTACTTC	NA	TRBV27	NA	13	TRBJ2-7
CASNPGGGSLAKNIQYF	TGTGCCAGCAATCCAGGGGGAGGCTCTCTAGCCAAAAACATTCAGTACTTC	NA	TRBV6-2/TRBV6-3	NA	17	TRBJ2-4
CASRNGGGGYEQYF	TGCGCCAGCAGGAACGGAGGGGGTGGGTACGAGCAGTACTTC	NA	TRBV5-1	NA	14	TRBJ2-7
CAGSQLGPDIQYF	TGCGCCGGCAGCCAGCTGGGGCCGGACATTCAGTACTTC	NA	TRBV4-1	NA	13	TRBJ2-4
CASSWADILTDTQYF	TGTGCCAGCAGTTGGGCAGACATTCTCACAGATACGCAGTATTTT	NA	TRBV2	NA	15	TRBJ2-3
CSAQMGLRNEKLFF	TGCAGTGCGCAGATGGGCCTGCGAAATGAAAAACTGTTTTTT	NA	TRBV20-1	NA	14	TRBJ1-4
CASSFKSGSTDTQYF	TGTGCCAGCAGCTTTAAAAGCGGGAGCACAGATACGCAGTATTTT	NA	TRBV7-2	once	15	TRBJ2-3
CASSEALGGGTDTQYF	TGTGCCAGCAGTGAAGCGCTTGGGGGGGGCACAGATACGCAGTATTTT	TRBD2	TRBV2	NA	16	TRBJ2-3
CASSQVSTANYGYTF	TGTGCCAGCAGCCAAGTTTCGACAGCTAACTATGGCTACACCTTC	NA	TRBV4-2	once	15	TRBJ1-2
CASSLMGQGSTDTQYF	TGTGCCAGCAGTTTAATGGGGCAGGGGAGCACAGATACGCAGTATTTT	NA	TRBV27	NA	16	TRBJ2-3
CASTQGLDRETYEQYF	TGTGCCAGCACGCAAGGGTTGGACAGGGAAACCTACGAGCAGTACTTC	TRBD1	TRBV6-1	NA	16	TRBJ2-7
CASSLGDTHEQYF	TGTGCCAGCAGCTTAGGGGACACCCACGAGCAGTACTTC	NA	TRBV7-9	few	13	TRBJ2-7